The 29 T cell receptor beta chains reported below all come from one sample, sequenced in a study of immune evolution from preneoplasia to lung adenocarcinoma. The assay was immunoSEQ multiplex PCR, and TCRdb's table has in-frame clones only and misses some. The sample contains fewer than 9,000 clones, about 86% of which appear only once. Material: FFPE invasive lung adenocarcinoma tissue. These receptors all stem from a person aged 50-75 years with lung adenocarcinoma.

This chain uses TRBV5-4 with TRBJ2-2; a possible D gene is TRBD1 (6 bases). Per germline, CDR1 SGHNT and CDR2 YYREEE (reference sequence). There are 17 residues in the CDR3. V lost 4 bases and J 6 bases, leaving 22 bases between the germline ends. CDR3 DNA: TGTGCCAGCAGCAGCCGGACAGCCCCACAGTCGGCCGGGGAGCTGTTTTTT. Translating it yields CASSSRTAPQSAGELFF.

The V gene is TRBV30, the J gene TRBJ2-7; D perhaps matches TRBD1 (5 bases). V lost 3 bases, J lost 2 bases, and 17 bases lay in between. The CDR3 is 15 residues long. The germline V gene has CDR1 GTSNPN and CDR2 SVGIG (reference sequence). The CDR3 spells CAWRPPRGSPYEQYF. The CDR3 bases are TGTGCCTGGAGGCCACCTAGGGGCAGCCCCTACGAGCAGTACTTC.

The CDR3 reads CASSSLSRFYEQYF. The CDR3 DNA reads TGTGCCAGCAGCTCCCTATCTCGGTTCTACGAGCAGTACTTC. The chain couples TRBV7-9 to TRBJ2-7; D not resolved. The CDR3 extends over 14 amino acids. Germline assignment: CDR1 SEHNR and CDR2 FQNEAQ (reference sequence). V was pared by 4 bases and J by 3 bases, with 13 bases between. The entire variable domain, with the rest obtained from reference TRBV7-9 and TRBJ2-7, is as follows: DTGVSQNPRHKITKRGQNVTFRCDPISEHNRLYWYRQTLGQGPEFLTYFQNEAQLEKSRLLSDRFSAERPKGSFSTLEIQRTEQGDSAMYLCASSSLSRFYEQYFGPGTRLTVT.

This clone has just a few counts. This CDR3 reads CAWSVKAFGEQFF. DNA for the CDR3: TGTGCCTGGAGTGTAAAAGCATTTGGTGAGCAGTTCTTC. The chain recombines TRBV30 with TRBJ2-1; D gene ambiguous. The length of the CDR3 is 13 residues. From germline, CDR1 is GTSNPN and CDR2 SVGIG (reference sequence). Trimming left V 0 bases short and J 9 bases short, with 12 bases between.

This chain joins TRBV4-1 and TRBJ2-3; D is possibly TRBD2 (5 bases). CDR3 length: 16 amino acids. V was shortened by 1 base and J by 6 bases, with 17 bases between the two germline ends. Germline V CDR1 and CDR2: MGHRA, YSYEKL. In DNA form, the CDR3 reads TGCGCCAGCAGCCAAGTAGGGCTAGCTTTTACCGATACGCAGTATTTT. Its translation is CASSQVGLAFTDTQYF.

The chain couples TRBV5-5 to TRBJ2-2; D might be TRBD1 or TRBD2, each matching 6 bases. This CDR3 contains 15 residues. Germline CDR1 is SGHKS and CDR2 is YYEKEE (reference sequence). Trimming cost V 6 bases and J 2 bases, with 14 bases left between them. The CDR3 spells CASKRGVTNTGELFF. CDR3 coding DNA: TGTGCCAGCAAAAGGGGGGTTACAAACACCGGGGAGCTGTTTTTT.

The V gene is TRBV28, the J gene TRBJ2-3; D is unclear. This CDR3 spans 10 amino acids. V was clipped by 10 bases and J by 8 bases, with 10 bases between them. CDR1 and CDR2 from the germline V gene are MDHEN and SYDVKM. The CDR3 protein is CATGEVTQYF. The DNA for the CDR3 is TGTGCCACCGGAGAGGTTACGCAGTATTTT.

The chain uses TRBV10-3 and TRBJ2-1, with 9 positions matching TRBD1. The length of the CDR3 is 21 residues. The trim removed 6 bases at V and 8 bases at J, leaving 29 bases unmatched. Germline assignment: CDR1 ENHRY and CDR2 SYGVKD. As DNA, the CDR3 is TGTGCCATCAGCAAGAGAGGGACAGGGAGTGTTAGCGCCACCCTGGGGGATGAGCAGTTCTTC. Encoded protein: CAISKRGTGSVSATLGDEQFF.

The chain links TRBV18 to TRBJ1-1; maybe TRBD1 (5 bases). The length of the CDR3 is 15 residues. Between the trimmed V and J ends, which lost 5 bases and 2 bases, there was a span of 15 bases. Per the germline V gene, CDR1 is KGHSH and CDR2 is LQKENI. CDR3 sequence reads: CASSKFGTANTEAFF. The CDR3 DNA reads as TGTGCCAGCTCAAAGTTCGGGACGGCAAACACTGAAGCTTTCTTT. Full variable domain (outside the CDR3, taken from reference TRBV18 and TRBJ1-1): NAGVMQNPRHLVRRRGQEARLRCSPMKGHSHVYWYRQLPEEGLKFMVYLQKENIIDESGMPKERFSAEFPKEGPSILRIQQVVRGDSAAYFCASSKFGTANTEAFFGQGTRLTVV.

CDR3 coding DNA: TGTGCCAGGGAGTCGGTGGCCTACGAGCAGTACTTC. This encodes CARESVAYEQYF. The chain has TRBV28 and TRBJ2-7, with unresolved D. With 9 bases removed from V and 2 bases from J, the gap between germline ends came to 11 bases. The CDR3 runs to 12 residues. The V gene's germline CDR1 is MDHEN and CDR2 SYDVKM.

V usage is TRBV27 and J usage is TRBJ1-4; D unresolved. Per germline, CDR1 MNHEY and CDR2 SMNVEV (reference sequence). V was clipped by 5 bases and J by 4 bases, with 14 bases between them. The CDR3 totals 15 residues. The CDR3 bases are TGTGCCAGCAGTCCGGCCGAGTTCGTTAATGAAAAACTGTTTTTT. The encoded protein is CASSPAEFVNEKLFF.

The chain combines TRBV4-1 with TRBJ1-2, with no clear D. The CDR3 has 13 residues. Germline CDR1 MGHRA, CDR2 YSYEKL. With 7 bases removed from V and 2 bases from J, the gap between germline ends came to 11 bases. The CDR3 bases are TGCGCCAGCAACCCCGGGCAGAACTATGGCTACACCTTC. Translation gives CASNPGQNYGYTF.

The chain has TRBV27 and TRBJ2-6; D call uncertain. The germline V and J ends were trimmed by 4 bases and 0 bases, with 10 bases remaining between them. The CDR3 totals 16 residues. CDR1 is MNHEY and CDR2 is SMNVEV in the germline V gene (reference sequence). Here the CDR3 reads CASSSWQDSGANVLTF. CDR3 nucleotides: TGTGCCAGCAGTTCCTGGCAAGACTCTGGGGCCAACGTCCTGACTTTC.

The chain employs TRBV2 and TRBJ1-2; TRBD1 matches at 7 bases. V gave up 8 bases and J gave up 0 bases; unmatched junction bases: 6. This CDR3 comprises 14 residues. Germline lookup yields CDR1 SNHLY and CDR2 FYNNEI. DNA of the CDR3: TGTGCCAGCGTACCCGGACAGGCTAACTATGGCTACACCTTC. Its translation is CASVPGQANYGYTF.

CDR3 amino acids: CASSVATSGTPTYEQFF. The CDR3 nucleotides are TGTGCCAGCAGCGTAGCGACTAGCGGGACCCCTACCTATGAGCAGTTCTTC. This sequence joins TRBV9 and TRBJ2-1; 11 positions agree with TRBD2. Germline-derived CDR1 and CDR2 are SGDLS and YYNGEE. There are 17 residues in the CDR3. The V gene end was trimmed by 0 bases and the J gene end by 8 bases; junction bases not matched to a gene: 10.

The rearrangement uses TRBV5-1 and TRBJ2-7, with D uncertain. The germline CDR1 and CDR2 sequences are SGHRS and YFSETQ. The CDR3 runs 14 residues. The ends were cut back, 5 bases at V and 1 base at J, with 13 bases in the middle. The CDR3 reads CASSPTGESYEQYF. CDR3 nucleotide sequence: TGCGCCAGCAGTCCCACGGGTGAATCCTACGAGCAGTACTTC. Drawing the rest from reference TRBV5-1 and TRBJ2-7, the complete variable domain is KAGVTQTPRYLIKTRGQQVTLSCSPISGHRSVSWYQQTPGQGLQFLFEYFSETQRNKGNFPGRFSGRQFSNSRSEMNVSTLELGDSALYLCASSPTGESYEQYFGPGTRLTVT.

The rearrangement uses TRBV14 and TRBJ2-7; possibly TRBD2 for D (6 bases). The CDR3 is made up of 17 amino acids. Trimming shortened V by 1 base and J by 3 bases, and 19 bases separated the two germline ends. The germline gives CDR1 SGHDN, CDR2 FVKESK. The CDR3 bases are TGTGCCAGCAGCCAAGGTCGTGCTAGCGCGGGGCACTACGAGCAGTACTTC. It is translated as CASSQGRASAGHYEQYF. Using reference TRBV14 and TRBJ2-7 for the parts outside the CDR3, the full variable domain is EAGVTQFPSHSVIEKGQTVTLRCDPISGHDNLYWYRRVMGKEIKFLLHFVKESKQDESGMPNNRFLAERTGGTYSTLKVQPAELEDSGVYFCASSQGRASAGHYEQYFGPGTRLTVT.

The chain recombines TRBV9 with TRBJ1-3; D unclear. This CDR3 contains 15 residues. Germline V gives CDR1 SGDLS, CDR2 YYNGEE. V lost 0 bases and J 0 bases, leaving 7 bases between the germline ends. CDR3 sequence: CASSVEGASGNTIYF. The DNA for the CDR3 is TGTGCCAGCAGCGTAGAGGGAGCCTCTGGAAACACCATATATTTT.

This sequence joins TRBV29-1 and TRBJ1-2; no firm D call. Germline V gene data show CDR1 as SQVTM and CDR2 as ANQGSEA. V was pared by 3 bases and J by 2 bases, with 4 bases between. This CDR3 is 11 amino acids long. The CDR3 DNA follows: TGCAGCGTTGAGCGGAACTATGGCTACACCTTC. Translation: CSVERNYGYTF.

The V and J genes are TRBV7-9 and TRBJ2-3; the D gene is possibly TRBD2 (6 bases). Germline assignment: CDR1 SEHNR and CDR2 FQNEAQ (reference sequence). V was cut by 1 base and J by 6 bases, with 14 bases left in between. The CDR3 covers 15 residues. The CDR3 loop reads CASSLGSGGEDTQYF. The CDR3 DNA reads as TGTGCCAGCAGCTTAGGTAGCGGAGGGGAGGATACGCAGTATTTT.

The gene calls are TRBV5-1 and TRBJ2-1; possibly TRBD2 for D (6 bases). The CDR3 runs 13 residues. The germline gives CDR1 SGHRS, CDR2 YFSETQ. The ends were cut back, 5 bases at V and 5 bases at J, with 11 bases in the middle. CDR3 amino acids: CASRVGLDNEQFF. CDR3 sequence (DNA): TGCGCCAGCAGGGTGGGACTTGACAATGAGCAGTTCTTC.

As for this clone: The sample contains more than one DNA sequence encoding this CDR3. The J gene is TRBJ1-2, the V gene TRBV5-1; TRBD1 might be the D (5 bases). The CDR3 runs 13 residues. Trimming took 4 bases from V and 6 from J, leaving 13 bases between them. In germline, CDR1 is SGHRS, CDR2 YFSETQ. The CDR3 coding sequence is TGCGCCAGCAGCCTAGGGACGGCGGATGGCTACACCTTC. Its protein product is CASSLGTADGYTF.

The sample holds a few counts of this clone. The chain uses TRBV6-6 and TRBJ1-5; D is undetermined. The CDR3 has 14 residues. The V end lost 6 bases, the J end lost 8 bases, and 17 bases lay between the germline ends. Germline V gene sequence: CDR1 MNHNY, CDR2 SVGAGI (reference sequence). CDR3 in amino acids: CASSLRSGLEPQHF. CDR3 sequence (DNA): TGTGCCAGCAGCTTACGATCGGGTTTGGAGCCCCAGCATTTT.

The chain couples TRBV5-1 to TRBJ1-2, with unresolved D. The CDR3 runs 11 residues. The V gene's germline CDR1 is SGHRS and CDR2 YFSETQ. The ends were cut back, 4 bases at V and 8 bases at J, with 9 bases in the middle. In DNA form, the CDR3 reads TGCGCCAGCAGCGGGGTCGGCGGCTACACCTTC. It specifies CASSGVGGYTF.

The V call is TRBV6-5, the J call TRBJ2-7; 9 bases fit TRBD2. V was pared by 2 bases and J by 2 bases, with 1 base of the junction left unmatched. Germline CDR1 MNHEY, CDR2 SVGAGI. The CDR3 extends over 14 amino acids. CDR3 protein: CASSYGTSTYEQYF. CDR3 bases: TGTGCCAGCAGTTACGGGACTAGCACCTACGAGCAGTACTTC.

This chain links TRBV19 with TRBJ2-3; D is undetermined. Germline CDR1 and CDR2: LNHDA and SQIVND (reference sequence). This CDR3 has 15 residues. Trimming shortened V by 4 bases and J by 2 bases, and 13 bases separated the two germline ends. CDR3 loop: CASSTSISSTDTQYF. In DNA form, the CDR3 reads TGTGCCAGTAGTACCTCGATTAGCTCCACAGATACGCAGTATTTT.

DNA of the CDR3: TGTGCCAGCTCACCAGGGACAGGGAACAATCAGCCCCAGCATTTT. This translates into CASSPGTGNNQPQHF. The V and J genes are TRBV18 and TRBJ1-5, with 9 bases that match TRBD1. Per the germline V gene, CDR1 is KGHSH and CDR2 is LQKENI. This CDR3 has 15 amino acids. The V and J ends lost 2 bases and 3 bases, in that order; junction bases with no gene match: 2.

The chain couples TRBV7-3 to TRBJ2-5, with 10 bases matching TRBD1. The CDR3 has 15 amino acids. CDR1 is SGHTA and CDR2 is FQGTGA in the germline V gene. The ends lost 0 bases at V and 4 bases at J; junction bases unmatched: 2. The CDR3 DNA sequence: TGTGCCAGCAGCTTAACCGGGACAGGGGTAGAGACCCAGTACTTC. It encodes CASSLTGTGVETQYF.

The V call is TRBV5-5, the J call TRBJ1-4; TRBD1 might be the D (5 bases). The CDR3 spans 18 residues. The germline gives CDR1 SGHKS, CDR2 YYEKEE (reference sequence). Trimming shortened V by 1 base and J by 2 bases, and 18 bases separated the two germline ends. CDR3 protein: CASSLSGRVVGTNEKLFF. CDR3 nucleotide sequence: TGTGCCAGCAGCTTGTCAGGCAGGGTGGTTGGGACTAATGAAAAACTGTTTTTT.